This T cell receptor (beta chain) was captured by sequencing in a study of blood T cell repertoires in COVID-19. Study-level information: Donors in the United States, Italy and Spain gave samples during acute or convalescent COVID-19. Sample material is recorded as cDNA or gDNA derived from T cells, B-cell-depleted T cells, or PBMCs.

V shed 1 base, J shed 6 bases, and the junction held 5 bases outside the gene matches. The germline V gene has CDR1 LGHNA and CDR2 YSLEER. The CDR3 covers 14 residues. Original processing methods: Estimates of nucleated cell counts were drawn from the amplification of reference gene primers. Repertoires were generated with immunoSEQ multiplex PCR, while TCRdb's copy carries only in-frame clones and drops some. The DNA was the basis for D and trimming; V, J and clone size are from that table. The sample has around 140,000 clones, about 85% seen once. The receptor's source is a human donor with acute or convalescent COVID-19. The donor label of this sample is uncertain. Source material: peripheral blood. V and J are TRBV4-3 and TRBJ2-5; 7 nucleotides align to TRBD2. The CDR3 reads CASSQAAGRQTQYF. For the CDR3, the DNA is TGCGCCAGCAGCCAAGCAGCGGGGAGGCAGACCCAGTACTTC.